The clone carrying this T cell receptor beta chain was found once. The entry originates in a study of shared clonotypes between healthy human individuals. Positive CCR7 selection of CD45RO-negative cells yielded the naive CD8 cells, and terminally differentiated effector memory CD45RA+ cells were excluded. Libraries were prepared by immunoSEQ multiplex PCR; TCRdb keeps only in-frame clonotypes and omits some of them. The repertoire consists of hundreds of thousands of clones, with approximately 96% occurring once and the leading ten covering 0.11%. The TCR was taken from a woman aged 25 to 39 in good health. The sample comprised naive CD8+ T cells sorted from blood.

The CDR3 is CASSRASSFEAFF. As DNA, the CDR3 is TGTGCCAGCAGCCGGGCTAGTTCCTTTGAAGCTTTCTTT. The chain recombines TRBV11-2 with TRBJ1-1; no firm D call. Trimming removed 5 bases at V and 7 bases at J, with 14 bases between. Germline V gene lookup returns CDR1 SGHAT and CDR2 FQNNGV. The CDR3 contains 13 residues.